The 2 T cell receptor beta chains below come from one sample, sequenced in a study of beta chain features in type 1 diabetes (dated by TCRdb to about 2018). Study-wide findings and limitations: A moderate but significant shortening of TCRB CDR3 length was observed in type 1 diabetes patients in all four CD4+ subsets.

The library was prepared using the immunoSEQ multiplex PCR assay. The entire amount of isolated RNA was reverse transcribed using the High Capacity cDNA Reverse Transcription Kit, so the sequenced TCRB transcripts were expressed ones. TCRdb took over this immuneACCESS table, retaining in-frame rearrangements with V and J assigned. Such tables are incomplete; in checked studies, under half of the missing clones stem from an unresolved V gene, and the remainder is unexplained. The sample profile shows around 250,000 clones; around 14% of them were found once. Almost 0.02% of the sample rests with the top ten. For these receptors, no antigen is known. Sequencing input: naive CD4+ T cells from blood. The meaning of the sample's cell subset or site label: true naive CD4+ T cells. Receptors were obtained from a man aged 25 to 45 with type 1 diabetes.

This clone was found a few times. This sequence joins TRBV30 and TRBJ1-2, with D maybe TRBD1 (6 bases). Deletions cut 8 bases from V and 4 bases from J, with 14 bases between. The CDR3 contains 12 residues. Looked up from germline, CDR1 is GTSNPN and CDR2 is SVGIG (reference sequence). This CDR3 is CARWRGGYGYTF. CDR3 DNA: TGTGCCCGATGGAGGGGGGGCTATGGCTACACCTTC.

J is TRBJ2-5 and V is TRBV6-6; 12 positions match TRBD2. This CDR3 comprises 15 residues. V trimming: 6 bases; J trimming: 5 bases; junction bases outside the gene matches: 7. Germline V gene data show CDR1 as MNHNY and CDR2 as SVGAGI (reference sequence). The CDR3 sequence is CASSRTSGNGETQYF. In nucleotides, the CDR3 is TGTGCCAGCAGCAGGACTAGCGGGAACGGGGAGACCCAGTACTTC.